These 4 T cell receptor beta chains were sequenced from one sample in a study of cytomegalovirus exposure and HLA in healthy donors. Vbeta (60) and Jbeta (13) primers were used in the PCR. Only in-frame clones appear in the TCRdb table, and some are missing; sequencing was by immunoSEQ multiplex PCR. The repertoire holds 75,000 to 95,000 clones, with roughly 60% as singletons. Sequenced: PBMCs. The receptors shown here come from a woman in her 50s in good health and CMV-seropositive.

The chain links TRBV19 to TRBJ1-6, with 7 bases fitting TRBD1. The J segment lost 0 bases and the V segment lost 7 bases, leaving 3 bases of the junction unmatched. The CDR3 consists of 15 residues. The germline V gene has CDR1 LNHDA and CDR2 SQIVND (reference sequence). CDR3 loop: CASNRGSSYNSPLHF. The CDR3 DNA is TGTGCCAGTAACAGGGGTAGCTCCTATAATTCACCCCTCCACTTT.

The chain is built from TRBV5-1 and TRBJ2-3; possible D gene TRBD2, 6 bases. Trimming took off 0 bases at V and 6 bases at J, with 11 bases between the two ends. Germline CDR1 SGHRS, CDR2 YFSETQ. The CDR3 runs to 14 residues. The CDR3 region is CASSLGTNGDTQYF. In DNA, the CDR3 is TGCGCCAGCAGCTTGGGGACTAACGGCGATACGCAGTATTTT.

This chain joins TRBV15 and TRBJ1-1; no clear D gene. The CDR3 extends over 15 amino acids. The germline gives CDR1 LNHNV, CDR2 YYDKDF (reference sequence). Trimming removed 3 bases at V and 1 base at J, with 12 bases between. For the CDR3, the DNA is TGTGCCACCAGCAGTTTTCGGGTCAGGAACACTGAAGCTTTCTTT. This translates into CATSSFRVRNTEAFF. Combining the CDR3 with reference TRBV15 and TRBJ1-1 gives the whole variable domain DAMVIQNPRYQVTQFGKPVTLSCSQTLNHNVMYWYQQKSSQAPKLLFHYYDKDFNNEADTPDNFQSRRPNTSFCFLDIRSPGLGDTAMYLCATSSFRVRNTEAFFGQGTRLTVV.

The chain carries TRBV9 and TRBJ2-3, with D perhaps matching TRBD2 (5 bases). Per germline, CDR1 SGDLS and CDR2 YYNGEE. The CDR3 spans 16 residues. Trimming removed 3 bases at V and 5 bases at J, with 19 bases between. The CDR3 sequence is CASSATPWTLQDTQYF. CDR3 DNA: TGTGCCAGCAGCGCGACCCCCTGGACTCTACAAGATACGCAGTATTTT.